The 30 T cell receptor beta chains below come from one sample, sequenced in a study of shared T cell receptors in the human thymus. Clones were read by immunoSEQ multiplex PCR, and TCRdb kept only the in-frame ones, dropping some. The repertoire holds tens of thousands of clones, with 90% to 95% as singletons. The specimen was thymocytes. Source of these receptors: a human donor.

The chain links TRBV7-6 to TRBJ2-7; D gene unclear. Trimming took 1 base from V and 2 from J, leaving 6 bases between them. This CDR3 is built from 13 residues. Germline V gene lookup returns CDR1 SGHVS and CDR2 FNYEAQ. In nucleotides, the CDR3 is TGTGCCAGCAGCTTAGGCAGACCCTACGAGCAGTACTTC. Residues: CASSLGRPYEQYF.

The V gene is TRBV18, the J gene TRBJ1-5, with unresolved D. This CDR3 comprises 14 residues. V lost 6 bases, J lost 2 bases, and 11 bases lay in between. Germline V CDR1 and CDR2: KGHSH, LQKENI. The CDR3 DNA reads as TGTGCCAGCTCGCACGACACGCGCAATCAGCCCCAGCATTTT. Protein: CASSHDTRNQPQHF.

This chain links TRBV5-8 with TRBJ1-5; perhaps TRBD1 as D (6 bases). This CDR3 is 19 amino acids long. Per the germline V gene, CDR1 is SGHTS and CDR2 is YDEGEE. Trimming left V 0 bases short and J 2 bases short, with 21 bases between. The CDR3 region is CASSLDLPLHRDGNQPQHF. In nucleotides, the CDR3 is TGTGCCAGCAGCTTGGACCTTCCCCTCCACAGGGATGGCAATCAGCCCCAGCATTTT.

The V call is TRBV28, the J call TRBJ1-6; 8 bases match TRBD1. The ends lost 6 bases at V and 0 bases at J; junction bases unmatched: 13. The length of the CDR3 is 19 residues. The germline V gene has CDR1 MDHEN and CDR2 SYDVKM. CDR3 amino acids: CASRPPSQGARSYNSPLHF. DNA of the CDR3: TGTGCCAGCAGGCCTCCCTCCCAGGGGGCCCGCTCCTATAATTCACCCCTCCACTTT.

This clone came up once. This rearrangement joins TRBV19 to TRBJ2-1, with TRBD1 identical over 10 bases. CDR1 and CDR2 (germline): LNHDA, SQIVND (reference sequence). CDR3 length equals 15 residues. Unmatched junction bases numbered 4, after V lost 0 bases and J lost 8 bases. CDR3 in DNA: TGTGCCAGTAGTATAGAGGGACAGGGGTACCATGAGCAGTTCTTC. This sequence encodes CASSIEGQGYHEQFF.

This rearrangement joins TRBV6-1 to TRBJ2-4, with D perhaps matching TRBD2 (5 bases). Per the germline V gene, CDR1 is MNHNS and CDR2 is SASEGT. CDR3 length: 13 amino acids. Trimming shortened V by 8 bases and J by 1 base, and 9 bases separated the two germline ends. The CDR3 sequence is CASDRGAKNIQYF. The CDR3 DNA follows: TGTGCCAGCGACCGAGGGGCCAAAAACATTCAGTACTTC.

The V call is TRBV25-1, the J call TRBJ1-3; D is unresolved. The V gene's germline CDR1 is MGHDK and CDR2 SYGVNS. Trimming cost V 7 bases and J 0 bases, with 7 bases left between them. The CDR3 is made up of 13 amino acids. The CDR3 DNA is TGTGCCAGCAAGGGAGGCTCTGGAAACACCATATATTTT. Translating it yields CASKGGSGNTIYF.

This clone was observed a single time. The chain employs TRBV19 and TRBJ2-1, with D maybe TRBD2 (6 bases). Trimming took off 5 bases at V and 2 bases at J, with 10 bases between the two ends. Germline lookup yields CDR1 LNHDA and CDR2 SQIVND (reference sequence). There are 14 residues in the CDR3. CDR3 sequence (DNA): TGTGCCAGTAGTCCGGGGGACCCCTACAATGAGCAGTTCTTC. It codes for CASSPGDPYNEQFF.

This clone came up once. The chain couples TRBV5-1 to TRBJ1-1; D uncertain. The CDR3 totals 15 residues. V was shortened by 0 bases and J by 0 bases, with 9 bases between the two germline ends. Germline V gene sequence: CDR1 SGHRS, CDR2 YFSETQ. The CDR3 nucleotides are TGCGCCAGCAGCTTGGATGGATACATGAACACTGAAGCTTTCTTT. It translates to CASSLDGYMNTEAFF.

The chain recombines TRBV19 with TRBJ2-3; 10 positions agree with TRBD2. In germline, CDR1 is LNHDA, CDR2 SQIVND (reference sequence). After removal of 4 bases from V and 2 bases from J, the junction contained 15 bases not matched to a gene. The CDR3 is made up of 19 amino acids. CDR3 sequence (DNA): TGTGCCAGTAGTACGCCTTACCGCGGACTAGCGGATAACACAGATACGCAGTATTTT. It yields the protein CASSTPYRGLADNTDTQYF. The full variable domain, its missing parts supplied by reference TRBV19 and TRBJ2-3, is DGGITQSPKYLFRKEGQNVTLSCEQNLNHDAMYWYRQDPGQGLRLIYYSQIVNDFQKGDIAEGYSVSREKKESFPLTVTSAQKNPTAFYLCASSTPYRGLADNTDTQYFGPGTRLTVL.

This rearrangement joins TRBV14 to TRBJ1-5, with a tentative D call TRBD2 (6 bases). With the DNA end fitting TRBJ2-3 better, the J assignment may be wrong. This CDR3 contains 18 residues. The V gene's germline CDR1 is SGHDN and CDR2 FVKESK. In DNA form, the CDR3 reads TGTGCCAGCAGCCAAGTACGTTTGAAGGGAGGCGGCAATCAGCCCCAGTATTTT. It is translated as CASSQVRLKGGGNQPQYF.

The chain has TRBV21-1 and TRBJ2-3; TRBD2, the table's D call, was not compared with the DNA. TRBV21-1 is recorded as a pseudogene. This CDR3 region has 17 residues. CDR3 region: CASSTLKRHLSTDTQYF. CDR3 DNA sequence: TGTGCCAGCAGCACCCTCAAGAGGCACCTATCCACAGATACGCAGTATTTT.

This chain links TRBV5-1 with TRBJ1-2, with TRBD1 as a possible D gene (6 bases). Germline V gene data show CDR1 as SGHRS and CDR2 as YFSETQ. The CDR3 totals 14 residues. Trimming pared 5 bases from V and 7 bases from J, leaving 18 bases between. CDR3 loop: CASRGQGRGGGYTF. The CDR3 nucleotides are TGCGCCAGCAGGGGGCAGGGCCGAGGGGGTGGCTACACCTTC.

The CDR3 loop is CASSFPYDTEAFF. CDR3 in DNA: TGTGCCAGCAGCTTCCCGTACGACACTGAAGCTTTCTTT. This chain connects TRBV7-9 to TRBJ1-1; D gene ambiguous. CDR3 length: 13 residues. The ends were cut back, 3 bases at V and 3 bases at J, with 8 bases in the middle. The germline gives CDR1 SEHNR, CDR2 FQNEAQ (reference sequence).

The V call is TRBV18, the J call TRBJ2-7, with D perhaps being TRBD1 or TRBD2 (5 bases each). V lost 2 bases and J lost 3, with 17 bases in between. Germline assignment: CDR1 KGHSH and CDR2 LQKENI. The CDR3 runs to 16 residues. CDR3 coding DNA: TGTGCCAGCTCACCATTCGAGGGGTTGGTAATCTACGAGCAGTACTTC. It encodes CASSPFEGLVIYEQYF.

This chain connects TRBV5-4 to TRBJ1-6; possible D gene TRBD1, 6 bases. The CDR3 has 17 amino acids. The V end was cut by 4 bases, the J end by 4 bases, with 18 bases between. Germline V CDR1 and CDR2: SGHNT, YYREEE (reference sequence). CDR3 bases: TGTGCCAGCAGCAAGGAACAGGGCCAGTATTATAATTCACCCCTCCACTTT. This encodes CASSKEQGQYYNSPLHF.

The CDR3 here is CASSQSSAQWRNTIYF. For the CDR3, the DNA is TGTGCCAGCAGCCAATCTTCTGCACAGTGGAGAAACACCATATATTTT. This chain connects TRBV14 to TRBJ1-3; D uncertain. V lost 2 bases to trimming and J lost 5 bases, with 16 bases between them. Germline V gene sequence: CDR1 SGHDN, CDR2 FVKESK. The CDR3 sequence is 16 residues long.

The genes are TRBV5-4 and TRBJ2-7; TRBD1 is a possible D gene (5 bases). V shed 4 bases and J shed 5 bases, with 19 bases lying between them. The CDR3 is 15 amino acids. Germline CDR1 reads SGHNT; CDR2 reads YYREEE (reference sequence). The CDR3 DNA reads as TGTGCCAGCAGCCCCAAGGTGGATCGACAGAACGAGCAGTACTTC. Its protein is CASSPKVDRQNEQYF.

This clone was counted once. The chain is built from TRBV30 and TRBJ1-1; perhaps TRBD1 as D (5 bases). This CDR3 has 14 residues. Germline assignment: CDR1 GTSNPN and CDR2 SVGIG (reference sequence). The ends were cut back, 4 bases at V and 1 base at J, with 13 bases in the middle. This chain's CDR3 is CAWTPPGTNTEAFF. For the CDR3, the DNA is TGTGCCTGGACCCCTCCAGGGACGAACACTGAAGCTTTCTTT.

The CDR3 bases are TGCAGCGTTGGGGAAGGGGGAACGCAGTATTTT. Protein sequence: CSVGEGGTQYF. The rearrangement joins TRBV29-1 to TRBJ2-3, with D tentatively TRBD1 (6 bases). Germline V gene sequence: CDR1 SQVTM, CDR2 ANQGSEA. Trimming left V 4 bases short and J 9 bases short, with 11 bases between. This CDR3 is 11 amino acids long.

The V and J genes are TRBV7-3 and TRBJ1-1, with a possible D match to TRBD1 (5 bases). V shed 4 bases and J shed 1 base, with 10 bases lying between them. The CDR3 is made up of 14 amino acids. Germline lookup yields CDR1 SGHTA and CDR2 FQGTGA. The CDR3 sequence is CASSSGHKNTEAFF. The CDR3 nucleotides are TGTGCCAGCAGCTCCGGACACAAGAACACTGAAGCTTTCTTT.

The rearrangement joins TRBV7-2 to TRBJ2-5, with 9 nucleotides matching TRBD2. CDR1 is SGHTA and CDR2 is FQGNSA in the germline V gene. This CDR3 is built from 16 residues. J was trimmed by 2 bases and V by 1 base; bases with no gene match: 5. As DNA, the CDR3 is TGTGCCAGCAGCTTAGAGTGGCGGGGGGGTCAAGAGACCCAGTACTTC. Amino acids: CASSLEWRGGQETQYF. Variable domain in full (rest from reference TRBV7-2 and TRBJ2-5): GAGVSQSPSNKVTEKGKDVELRCDPISGHTALYWYRQSLGQGLEFLIYFQGNSAPDKSGLPSDRFSAERTGGSVSTLTIQRTQQEDSAVYLCASSLEWRGGQETQYFGPGTRLLVL.

The chain couples TRBV29-1 to TRBJ2-3; D gene ambiguous. This CDR3 contains 13 residues. The germline V and J ends were trimmed by 6 bases and 0 bases, with 10 bases remaining between them. Germline V gene sequence: CDR1 SQVTM, CDR2 ANQGSEA. For the CDR3, the DNA is TGCAGCGTCACGCCTGAGAGCACAGATACGCAGTATTTT. This translates into CSVTPESTDTQYF.

This chain connects TRBV6-4 to TRBJ1-2; 7 bases fit TRBD1. Germline loops: CDR1 MRHNA, CDR2 SNTAGT. This CDR3 has 13 residues. With V trimmed by 8 bases and J by 1 base, 4 bases remained unmatched. In DNA, the CDR3 is TGTGCCAGCCGGGACAGCCTTAACTATGGCTACACCTTC. Its protein is CASRDSLNYGYTF.

This chain joins TRBV15 and TRBJ1-5, with 7 positions matching TRBD1. CDR3 size: 16 residues. The germline CDR1 and CDR2 sequences are LNHNV and YYDKDF (reference sequence). V shed 1 base and J 9 bases; nucleotides not matched to a gene: 12. CDR3 region: CATSRVRQVGGWPQHF. Here the CDR3 DNA reads TGTGCCACCAGCAGAGTTCGACAGGTAGGGGGCTGGCCCCAGCATTTT.

This clone was observed a single time. The V and J genes are TRBV28 and TRBJ2-3; D is undetermined. Between the trimmed V and J ends, which lost 4 bases and 3 bases, there was a span of 8 bases. The CDR3 runs to 13 residues. Germline CDR1 reads MDHEN; CDR2 reads SYDVKM. The CDR3 DNA follows: TGTGCCAGCAGTTACCCTGGAACAGATACGCAGTATTTT. It codes for CASSYPGTDTQYF.

V gene TRBV6-6 combines with J gene TRBJ2-3; D is unclear. Between the trimmed V and J ends, which lost 5 bases and 1 base, there was a span of 10 bases. This CDR3 has 14 amino acids. The germline CDR1 and CDR2 sequences are MNHNY and SVGAGI (reference sequence). The CDR3 DNA sequence: TGTGCCAGCAGTACACCACCCGGCACAGATACGCAGTATTTT. Translated: CASSTPPGTDTQYF.

The rearrangement links TRBV7-3 to TRBJ1-2, with 10 nucleotides matching TRBD1. CDR1 is SGHTA, CDR2 FQGTGA, per germline. This CDR3 contains 15 residues. J gave up 7 bases and V 2 bases, and 7 bases lay outside the gene matches. The CDR3: CASSLPGQGFGGYTF. Written as DNA, the CDR3 is TGTGCCAGCAGCTTACCGGGACAGGGGTTCGGTGGCTACACCTTC.

V is TRBV6-5 and J is TRBJ1-1; D is uncertain. Germline V gene sequence: CDR1 MNHEY, CDR2 SVGAGI. The CDR3 sequence is 11 residues long. The V end was cut by 4 bases, the J end by 7 bases, with 7 bases between. This CDR3 reads CASSWNFEAFF. CDR3 nucleotide sequence: TGTGCCAGCAGTTGGAACTTTGAAGCTTTCTTT.

The CDR3 region is CASSLRDFRLEQYF. The DNA of the CDR3 is TGCGCCAGCAGCCTACGGGACTTTCGTCTGGAGCAGTACTTC. The rearrangement joins TRBV5-1 to TRBJ2-7, with D tentatively TRBD2 (6 bases). Trimming pared 4 bases from V and 7 bases from J, leaving 18 bases between. CDR1 is SGHRS, CDR2 YFSETQ, per germline. CDR3 length: 14 amino acids.